This passage covers 9 T cell receptor beta chains from one sample sequenced in a study of identical twins. MiXCR was run by TCRdb on the 5' RACE reads, yielding one entry per CDR3 protein. Seen here are roughly 690,000 distinct CDR3 sequences, around 20% observed once, and the top ten hold roughly 4%. This sample also belongs to another study, concerning T cells expressing NK-cell markers.

Source material: PBMCs. The receptors come from a woman aged 18 to 35 in good health.

This clonotype has only a few counts. The genes are TRBV5-1 and TRBJ2-7; D not certain. The CDR3 runs 14 residues. From germline, CDR1 is SGHRS and CDR2 YFSETQ. Trimming left V 0 bases short and J 1 base short, with 8 bases between. CDR3 bases: TGCGCCAGCAGCTTGGAAACTCCTTCCTACGAGCAGTACTTC. Translated, it gives CASSLETPSYEQYF. The whole variable domain, filled in from reference TRBV5-1 and TRBJ2-7, reads KAGVTQTPRYLIKTRGQQVTLSCSPISGHRSVSWYQQTPGQGLQFLFEYFSETQRNKGNFPGRFSGRQFSNSRSEMNVSTLELGDSALYLCASSLETPSYEQYFGPGTRLTVT.

V is TRBV6-1 and J is TRBJ2-7, with 11 bases fitting TRBD1. V lost 6 bases to trimming and J lost 2 bases; unmatched junction nucleotides: 6. Germline V gives CDR1 MNHNS, CDR2 SASEGT. This CDR3 spans 15 amino acids. The DNA of the CDR3 is TGTGCCAGCAGCCGGGGACAGGGGGGGACCTACGAGCAGTACTTC. Translated: CASSRGQGGTYEQYF.

This clonotype was seen a few times. The rearrangement uses TRBV7-2 and TRBJ2-1, with D unclear. Germline CDR1 is SGHTA and CDR2 is FQGNSA. V dropped 5 bases and J dropped 12 bases, with 11 bases sitting between them. This CDR3 has 11 amino acids. The CDR3 nucleotides are TGTGCCAGCAGCCGAAGCGTACCGCAGTTCTTC. Protein sequence: CASSRSVPQFF.

The chain employs TRBV12-3 or TRBV12-4 and TRBJ1-3; D perhaps matches TRBD1 (5 bases). V was clipped by 7 bases and J by 6 bases, with 16 bases between them. The CDR3 spans 14 residues. This CDR3 is CASTRSGGSNTIYF. Written as DNA, the CDR3 is TGTGCCAGCACTCGAAGCGGGGGTTCAAACACCATATATTTT.

This clonotype was counted a few times. V and J are TRBV10-3 and TRBJ1-2; 12 bases are a match to TRBD1. The CDR3 length is 13 residues. V dropped 6 bases and J dropped 7; count of bases not matched to a gene: 3. Per the germline V gene, CDR1 is ENHRY and CDR2 is SYGVKD. The CDR3 protein is CAIRPGQGAGYTF. In nucleotides, the CDR3 is TGTGCCATCAGACCGGGACAGGGGGCTGGCTACACCTTC.

This chain uses TRBV15 with TRBJ2-7, with D possibly being TRBD2 (6 bases). The CDR3 loop spans 14 amino acids. V was trimmed by 5 bases and J by 5 bases, leaving 16 bases between them. The germline gives CDR1 LNHNV, CDR2 YYDKDF (reference sequence). The CDR3 protein is CATSSRSRRDEQYF. CDR3 nucleotides: TGTGCCACCAGCTCCCGATCAAGGAGGGACGAGCAGTACTTC.

This clonotype was recorded at least ten times. V is TRBV10-2 and J is TRBJ1-2; 7 bases fit TRBD1. Germline V CDR1 and CDR2: WSHSY, SAAADI. This CDR3 has 14 residues. After removal of 6 bases from V and 0 bases from J, the junction contained 4 bases not matched to a gene. The CDR3 nucleotides are TGCGCCAGCAGGCACAGGGGATCTAACTATGGCTACACCTTC. This sequence encodes CASRHRGSNYGYTF.

This clonotype was seen a few times. The rearrangement links TRBV12-3 or TRBV12-4 to TRBJ2-2; a weak D match, TRBD1 (5 bases). V lost 6 bases, J lost 0 bases, and 11 bases lay in between. There are 15 residues in the CDR3. CDR3 sequence reads: CASSETESNTGELFF. Written as DNA, the CDR3 is TGTGCCAGCAGCGAGACAGAATCGAACACCGGGGAGCTGTTTTTT.

The V and J genes are TRBV7-8 and TRBJ2-1, with a weak D call TRBD1 (5 bases). V lost 2 bases to trimming and J lost 1 base, with 15 bases between them. The CDR3 totals 17 residues. Germline V gene data show CDR1 as SGHVS and CDR2 as FQNEAQ. CDR3 protein: CASSLSLRVKSYNEQFF. DNA for the CDR3: TGTGCCAGCAGCTTATCCCTCAGGGTAAAGTCCTACAATGAGCAGTTCTTC. Filled out from reference TRBV7-8 and TRBJ2-1, the complete variable domain reads GAGVSQSPRYKVAKRGQDVALRCDPISGHVSLFWYQQALGQGPEFLTYFQNEAQLDKSGLPSDRFFAERPEGSVSTLKIQRTQQEDSAVYLCASSLSLRVKSYNEQFFGPGTRLTVL.